These T cell receptor beta chains were read from a single sample in a study of T-cell reconstitution after alpha-beta-depleted transplantation in children. MiXCR, run by TCRdb on the PCR reads, gives a single entry per CDR3 protein. The sample records almost 400,000 distinct CDR3 sequences, 20% being singletons. Sequences were derived from PBMCs from the stem cell graft donor, sampled from the stem cell graft. The receptor source for this set is a human donor who donated a stem cell graft to a child with acute myeloid leukemia. CDR3s include the opening cysteine and the closing phenylalanine or tryptophan. Each record gives: D gene, V gene, clone size, J gene, CDR3 protein, CDR3 DNA. A D gene is named only where the DNA matches it firmly. Clone size is shown for a subset of rows, as once, few, many or a class of expanded clone.

D: TRBD1; V: TRBV12-3/TRBV12-4; size: many; J: TRBJ2-1; CDR3: CASSHRGNEQFF; DNA: TGTGCCAGCAGTCACAGGGGCAATGAGCAGTTCTTC
D: NA; V: TRBV20-1; size: many; J: TRBJ2-7; CDR3: CSAFTTSSVPYEQYF; DNA: TGCAGTGCCTTTACAACATCTAGCGTTCCCTACGAGCAGTACTTC
D: NA; V: TRBV20-1; size: NA; J: TRBJ1-4; CDR3: CSARDWGGAGEKLFF; DNA: TGCAGTGCTAGAGATTGGGGGGGCGCGGGTGAAAAACTGTTTTTT
D: NA; V: TRBV20-1; size: NA; J: TRBJ1-5; CDR3: CSARDLQGINQPQHF; DNA: TGCAGTGCTAGAGATTTACAGGGAATCAATCAGCCCCAGCATTTT
D: NA; V: TRBV6-1; size: many; J: TRBJ2-1; CDR3: CASSPGYSSYNEQFF; DNA: TGTGCCAGCAGCCCAGGCTACTCGTCCTACAATGAGCAGTTCTTC
D: NA; V: TRBV29-1; size: many; J: TRBJ2-7; CDR3: CSVRTESYEQYF; DNA: TGCAGCGTGAGGACAGAATCCTACGAGCAGTACTTC
D: TRBD2; V: TRBV20-1; size: NA; J: TRBJ2-7; CDR3: CSASDMRDYSYEQYF; DNA: TGCAGTGCTAGTGACATGAGGGACTACTCCTACGAGCAGTACTTC
D: NA; V: TRBV9; size: NA; J: TRBJ2-5; CDR3: CASSVDGATLGTQYF; DNA: TGTGCCAGCAGCGTAGATGGTGCTACCCTCGGGACCCAGTACTTC
D: NA; V: TRBV11-2; size: few; J: TRBJ2-7; CDR3: CASSLDAVSYEQYF; DNA: TGTGCCAGCAGCTTAGATGCGGTGTCCTACGAGCAGTACTTC
D: TRBD1; V: TRBV11-2; size: few; J: TRBJ2-2; CDR3: CASSPPGQGSGELFF; DNA: TGTGCCAGCAGCCCGCCGGGACAGGGGTCCGGGGAGCTGTTTTTT
D: NA; V: TRBV7-9; size: NA; J: TRBJ2-7; CDR3: CASSLDKGPYEQYF; DNA: TGTGCCAGCAGCTTAGACAAGGGGCCCTACGAGCAGTACTTC
D: NA; V: TRBV6-1; size: NA; J: TRBJ2-3; CDR3: CASSEVGLLGHTQYF; DNA: TGTGCCAGCAGTGAAGTGGGGCTCCTCGGGCATACGCAGTATTTT
D: TRBD2; V: TRBV5-1; size: NA; J: TRBJ2-3; CDR3: CASSLVGSGSSDTQYF; DNA: TGCGCCAGCAGCTTGGTTGGTAGCGGGAGCTCAGATACGCAGTATTTT
D: NA; V: TRBV4-1; size: NA; J: TRBJ1-2; CDR3: CASSQELRSATYGYTF; DNA: TGCGCCAGCAGCCAAGAATTGCGGTCCGCCACCTATGGCTACACCTTC
D: TRBD2; V: TRBV6-2/TRBV6-3; size: NA; J: TRBJ2-1; CDR3: CASSSSSGSKGKRRYNEQFF; DNA: TGTGCCAGCAGTTCTTCTAGCGGGAGTAAAGGTAAACGGAGGTACAATGAGCAGTTCTTC
D: NA; V: TRBV27; size: NA; J: TRBJ2-1; CDR3: CASSFGRGPYNEQFF; DNA: TGTGCCAGCAGTTTTGGGAGGGGGCCCTACAATGAGCAGTTCTTC
D: NA; V: TRBV12-3/TRBV12-4; size: many; J: TRBJ2-3; CDR3: CASSASGDTQYF; DNA: TGTGCCAGCAGCGCATCAGGGGATACGCAGTATTTT
D: TRBD1; V: TRBV20-1; size: medium-sized; J: TRBJ2-7; CDR3: CSAREPDRTNYEQYF; DNA: TGCAGTGCTAGAGAACCGGACAGGACCAATTACGAGCAGTACTTC
D: NA; V: TRBV20-1; size: many; J: TRBJ2-3; CDR3: CSARDIGGLSTDTQYF; DNA: TGCAGTGCTAGAGATATAGGCGGACTTAGCACAGATACGCAGTATTTT
D: TRBD2; V: TRBV20-1; size: many; J: TRBJ2-3; CDR3: CSARLIAGDPDTQYF; DNA: TGCAGTGCTAGACTAATAGCGGGAGACCCAGATACGCAGTATTTT
D: TRBD2; V: TRBV15; size: NA; J: TRBJ2-5; CDR3: CATSTRGGPETQYF; DNA: TGTGCCACCAGCACTCGGGGGGGCCCGGAGACCCAGTACTTC
D: NA; V: TRBV2; size: NA; J: TRBJ2-5; CDR3: CASTPKGWTQYF; DNA: TGTGCCAGCACTCCCAAAGGGTGGACCCAGTACTTC
D: TRBD2; V: TRBV4-1; size: NA; J: TRBJ2-1; CDR3: CASSQALPSGRYNEQFF; DNA: TGCGCCAGCAGCCAAGCGCTTCCTAGCGGGAGATACAATGAGCAGTTCTTC
D: NA; V: TRBV29-1; size: few; J: TRBJ1-2; CDR3: CSVGPDFGYTF; DNA: TGCAGCGTTGGTCCGGACTTTGGATACACCTTC
D: TRBD1; V: TRBV7-9; size: NA; J: TRBJ2-7; CDR3: CASSPIQGAVVYEQYF; DNA: TGTGCCAGCAGCCCAATCCAGGGGGCAGTTGTATACGAGCAGTACTTC
D: NA; V: TRBV28; size: NA; J: TRBJ2-4; CDR3: CASSTGAAPKNIQYF; DNA: TGTGCCAGCAGTACCGGGGCAGCCCCCAAAAACATTCAGTACTTC
D: TRBD2; V: TRBV20-1; size: many; J: TRBJ2-5; CDR3: CSARAPGLAETQYF; DNA: TGCAGTGCTAGAGCCCCGGGACTAGCTGAGACCCAGTACTTC
D: TRBD1; V: TRBV28; size: NA; J: TRBJ2-7; CDR3: CASKPPGQRPEQYF; DNA: TGTGCCAGCAAACCGCCGGGACAGAGGCCCGAGCAGTACTTC
D: TRBD1; V: TRBV29-1; size: NA; J: TRBJ2-7; CDR3: CSVEQGAYEQYF; DNA: TGCAGCGTTGAACAGGGGGCCTACGAGCAGTACTTC
D: TRBD2; V: TRBV11-2; size: few; J: TRBJ2-7; CDR3: CASSLEILAGVPYEQYF; DNA: TGTGCCAGCAGCTTAGAAATCCTAGCGGGAGTCCCCTACGAGCAGTACTTC
D: NA; V: TRBV7-2; size: NA; J: TRBJ2-7; CDR3: CASSGTQGYEQYF; DNA: TGTGCCAGCAGCGGTACACAGGGCTACGAGCAGTACTTC
D: NA; V: TRBV10-3; size: NA; J: TRBJ2-2; CDR3: CAISEGPGAGELFF; DNA: TGTGCCATCAGTGAGGGTCCCGGTGCCGGGGAGCTGTTTTTT
D: TRBD2; V: TRBV20-1; size: NA; J: TRBJ2-7; CDR3: CSAGGTSGTRSYEQYF; DNA: TGCAGTGCTGGAGGGACTAGCGGGACTCGCTCCTACGAGCAGTACTTC
D: TRBD1; V: TRBV28; size: NA; J: TRBJ2-1; CDR3: CASSFSGTVPNEQFF; DNA: TGTGCCAGCAGTTTTTCCGGGACAGTGCCCAATGAGCAGTTCTTC
D: TRBD2; V: TRBV9; size: few; J: TRBJ2-1; CDR3: CASSPRTSGRNEQFF; DNA: TGTGCCAGCAGCCCCCGGACTAGCGGGAGGAATGAGCAGTTCTTC
D: NA; V: TRBV29-1; size: many; J: TRBJ2-1; CDR3: CSVDWVAEQFF; DNA: TGCAGCGTTGATTGGGTGGCTGAGCAGTTCTTC
D: NA; V: TRBV12-3/TRBV12-4; size: NA; J: TRBJ1-1; CDR3: CASSLGNTGTEAFF; DNA: TGTGCCAGCAGTTTGGGTAACACAGGCACTGAAGCTTTCTTT
D: NA; V: TRBV7-2; size: NA; J: TRBJ2-1; CDR3: CASSRGTSSYNEQFF; DNA: TGTGCCAGCAGCCGAGGGACGTCCTCCTACAATGAGCAGTTCTTC
D: NA; V: TRBV4-1; size: NA; J: TRBJ2-5; CDR3: CASSQVSGIGETQYF; DNA: TGCGCCAGCAGCCAAGTATCAGGGATCGGAGAGACCCAGTACTTC
D: NA; V: TRBV24-1; size: NA; J: TRBJ1-4; CDR3: CATKTAFGREKLFF; DNA: TGTGCCACCAAAACAGCTTTCGGACGGGAAAAACTGTTTTTT
D: TRBD1; V: TRBV5-1; size: few; J: TRBJ2-2; CDR3: CASSTTGRTGELFF; DNA: TGCGCCAGCAGCACGACAGGGAGAACCGGGGAGCTGTTTTTT
D: NA; V: TRBV19; size: few; J: TRBJ2-3; CDR3: CASSPLSDTQYF; DNA: TGTGCCAGTAGTCCCCTGAGCGATACGCAGTATTTT
D: TRBD2; V: TRBV6-7; size: NA; J: TRBJ2-7; CDR3: CARDFRLAGNYEQYF; DNA: TGTGCTAGAGATTTCCGACTAGCGGGGAACTACGAGCAGTACTTC
D: NA; V: TRBV29-1; size: many; J: TRBJ2-7; CDR3: CSVEGTELNEQYF; DNA: TGCAGCGTTGAAGGGACGGAGTTAAACGAGCAGTACTTC
D: NA; V: TRBV24-1; size: NA; J: TRBJ2-1; CDR3: CATSDPTGSNEQFF; DNA: TGTGCCACCAGTGACCCCACAGGGTCGAATGAGCAGTTCTTC